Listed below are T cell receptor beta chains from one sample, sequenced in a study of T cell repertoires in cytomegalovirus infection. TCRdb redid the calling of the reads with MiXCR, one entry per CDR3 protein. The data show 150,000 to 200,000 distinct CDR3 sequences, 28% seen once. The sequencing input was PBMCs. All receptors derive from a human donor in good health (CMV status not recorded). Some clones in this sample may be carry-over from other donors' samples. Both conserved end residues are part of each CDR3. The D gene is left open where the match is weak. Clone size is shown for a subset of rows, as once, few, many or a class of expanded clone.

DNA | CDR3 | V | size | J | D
TGTGCCAGCAGCTTAACGCCTACAGCGAGCAACGAGCAGTACTTC | CASSLTPTASNEQYF | TRBV7-3 | few | TRBJ2-7 | .
TGCGCCAGCAGCCCATGGGACAGGTCAAATTCACCCCTCCACTTT | CASSPWDRSNSPLHF | TRBV5-1 | . | TRBJ1-6 | TRBD1
TGTGCCAGCAGCCCGACAGGCGGGGATCAGCCCCAGCATTTT | CASSPTGGDQPQHF | TRBV12-3/TRBV12-4 | . | TRBJ1-5 | .
TGTGCCATCAGTGGATCCCAGGGCATTTCCTTTCAGAACTTC | CAISGSQGISFQNF | TRBV10-3 | . | TRBJ2-4 | .
TGTGCCAGCAGCCCGACAGGGGAAGCCTACGAGCAGTACTTC | CASSPTGEAYEQYF | TRBV12-3/TRBV12-4 | . | TRBJ2-7 | TRBD1
TGTGCCATCAGTGAGGGACCCGAGCAGAACACTGAAGCTTTCTTT | CAISEGPEQNTEAFF | TRBV10-3 | . | TRBJ1-1 | .
TGTGCCAGCAGGGACCGAGAGGGGACTGAAGCTTTCTTT | CASRDREGTEAFF | TRBV6-5 | few | TRBJ1-1 | .
TGTGCCAGCAGCTTATGGTCCAGGAACACTGAAGCTTTCTTT | CASSLWSRNTEAFF | TRBV7-2 | . | TRBJ1-1 | .
TGTGCCAGCAGTTTAAGGGGGGCGACGAACTATGGCTACACCTTC | CASSLRGATNYGYTF | TRBV27 | . | TRBJ1-2 | .
TGTGCTAGTGGTGTGGCCTACGAGCAGTACTTC | CASGVAYEQYF | TRBV12-5 | . | TRBJ2-7 | .
TGTGCCAGCAGCTACCCCCCGATGGGAGAAGTAGGGAGAGCCCAGTACTTC | CASSYPPMGEVGRAQYF | TRBV7-6 | few | TRBJ2-5 | .
TGTGCCAGCAGTTACACCAAGGGGAACACTGAAGCTTTCTTT | CASSYTKGNTEAFF | TRBV6-5 | . | TRBJ1-1 | .
TGTGCCAGCGGGGGAACCGAGAATGAAAAACTGTTTTTT | CASGGTENEKLFF | TRBV2 | . | TRBJ1-4 | .
TGTGCCAGCAGCCAAAGCAGGGGGCGAAATGAAAAACTGTTTTTT | CASSQSRGRNEKLFF | TRBV7-2 | medium-sized | TRBJ1-4 | TRBD1
TGTGCCAGCAGTCCTCTGAAGAACACTGAAGCTTTCTTT | CASSPLKNTEAFF | TRBV6-2/TRBV6-3 | . | TRBJ1-1 | .
TGTGCCAGCAGTTTTTCCGTATATAGCAATCAGCCCCAGCATTTT | CASSFSVYSNQPQHF | TRBV27 | few | TRBJ1-5 | .
TGTGCCAGCAGCCCCGAAAGTTACAATGAGCAGTTCTTC | CASSPESYNEQFF | TRBV7-3 | once | TRBJ2-1 | .
TGTGCCAGCAGCTTAACGACCGGGACAGGGTACTATGGCTACACCTTC | CASSLTTGTGYYGYTF | TRBV7-2 | many | TRBJ1-2 | TRBD1
TGTGCCAGCAGCCAAGGAAGACCTAGCATAGTAGCGCAGTATTTT | CASSQGRPSIVAQYF | TRBV4-2 | . | TRBJ2-3 | .
TGCAGTGCTACGCAGGGGGTATGGCAGCCCCAGCATTTT | CSATQGVWQPQHF | TRBV20-1 | . | TRBJ1-5 | TRBD1
TGTGCCAGCAGTTACTCGATCGGCGCCGGGACAGGATACAATGAGCAGTTCTTC | CASSYSIGAGTGYNEQFF | TRBV6-2/TRBV6-3 | few | TRBJ2-1 | TRBD1
TGTGCCAGCAGCTCAGCGGGGGGGCCTTCGAACACCGGGGAGCTGTTTTTT | CASSSAGGPSNTGELFF | TRBV7-3 | . | TRBJ2-2 | TRBD2
TGTGCCAGCAGCGACCGGGACAGGGGGAATGAAAAACTGTTTTTT | CASSDRDRGNEKLFF | TRBV7-2 | few | TRBJ1-4 | TRBD1
TGTGCCAGCAGCTTGGCCCTAGCGGGATGGCAAGAGACCCAGTACTTC | CASSLALAGWQETQYF | TRBV5-6 | . | TRBJ2-5 | TRBD2
TGCAGCGTTGATACGGGACAGGGCTATGGCTACACCTTC | CSVDTGQGYGYTF | TRBV29-1 | . | TRBJ1-2 | TRBD1
TGTGCCAGCAGCCCCGGGACGGTGACTTCCGAGCAGTACTTC | CASSPGTVTSEQYF | TRBV11-3 | few | TRBJ2-7 | .
TGTGCCAGCAGCTTATCAGGGCGGGGAGGGGCCAACGTCCTGACTTTC | CASSLSGRGGANVLTF | TRBV7-6 | few | TRBJ2-6 | .
TGCAGTGCTAGAGTCCTGGACAATGAGCAGTTCTTC | CSARVLDNEQFF | TRBV20-1 | . | TRBJ2-1 | .
TGTGCCAGCAGCACGGACAGCCCCTACGAGCAGTACTTC | CASSTDSPYEQYF | TRBV6-5 | . | TRBJ2-7 | .
TGTGCCAGCAGCCCCGAGCTCGGGGAGCCCTCCTACAATGAGCAGTTCTTC | CASSPELGEPSYNEQFF | TRBV14 | . | TRBJ2-1 | .
TGTGCCAGCAGCTTAAACGCGAATCCACCCGTAGCTTTCTTT | CASSLNANPPVAFF | TRBV7-2 | few | TRBJ1-1 | .
TGTGCCAGCAGCTTAGACGGACAGCCCCAAGAGACCCAGTACTTC | CASSLDGQPQETQYF | TRBV7-2 | many | TRBJ2-5 | .
TGTGCCAGCAGTCTGACAGGGTCTGGAAACACCATATATTTT | CASSLTGSGNTIYF | TRBV6-5 | . | TRBJ1-3 | TRBD1
TGCAGCGTTGAAGTCCAGACCTTCCCACTTGGGGCTTTCTTT | CSVEVQTFPLGAFF | TRBV29-1 | few | TRBJ1-1 | .
TGTGCTAGTGGCCGGGACTTCATGAACACTGAAGCTTTCTTT | CASGRDFMNTEAFF | TRBV12-5 | few | TRBJ1-1 | .
TGTGCCAGCAGTTACCAGGACAGGGTGTCCTACAATGAGCAGTTCTTC | CASSYQDRVSYNEQFF | TRBV6-6 | . | TRBJ2-1 | TRBD1
TGTGCCAGCAGCTTAGATGGGGGACAGGGTACAGATACGCAGTATTTT | CASSLDGGQGTDTQYF | TRBV11-2 | few | TRBJ2-3 | TRBD1
TGTGCCAGCAGTTATTTACAGGGGGCGCAAGACTATGGCTACACCTTC | CASSYLQGAQDYGYTF | TRBV6-6 | few | TRBJ1-2 | TRBD1
TGTGCCAGCAGCTTAGATGGACAGGCGGAAGCGGAGCTGTTTTTT | CASSLDGQAEAELFF | TRBV11-2 | few | TRBJ2-2 | TRBD1
TGCGCCAGCATGCCTCAGGGATCGAGGAATTCACCCCTCCACTTT | CASMPQGSRNSPLHF | TRBV10-1 | few | TRBJ1-6 | .
TGTGCCAGCAGCTTGGGGGGCGGCACTGGAAACACCATATATTTT | CASSLGGGTGNTIYF | TRBV5-6 | . | TRBJ1-3 | .
TGTGCCAGCAGCTCCACTGATTACGGGGAGCTGTTTTTT | CASSSTDYGELFF | TRBV7-9 | many | TRBJ2-2 | .
TGTGCCAGCAGCTTGTCCAGTGGCAATCAGCCCCAGCATTTT | CASSLSSGNQPQHF | TRBV5-4 | . | TRBJ1-5 | .
TGTGCCAGCCGTATTTGGGGCGTTACTCCTCCGTTGAACACTGAAGCTTTCTTT | CASRIWGVTPPLNTEAFF | TRBV11-3 | few | TRBJ1-1 | .
TGTGCCAGCAGCCCCCGGACTAGCGGGGGGGCGTATCATGAGCAGTTCTTC | CASSPRTSGGAYHEQFF | TRBV7-6 | few | TRBJ2-1 | TRBD2